The count of the clone carrying this TCR beta chain is one. Its antigen is unidentified. CD8+CD57+ cell expansion, shown by flow cytometry, had occurred in the patients selected for sequencing. Diagnosis of severe acquired aplastic anemia applied to all patients. Blood was sampled before the patients had received any therapy. Profiling of TCR beta VDJ combinations and CDR3 sequences used genomic DNA as template. TCRdb processed the reads anew with MiXCR; each CDR3 protein has one entry. The sample holds roughly 200,000 distinct CDR3 sequences, about three fifths seen once. This entry is derived from a study of CD8+CD57+ T cells in acquired aplastic anemia. Study context: Each DNA sample taken from sorted CD4+ and CD8+ cells came to about 3 ug on average.

Study-level points and caveats: Overlap between patients and controls comprised 25 to 30 CD8+ CDR3 sequences.

The CDR3 consists of 15 residues. V lost 2 bases, J lost 4 bases, and 14 bases lay in between. The germline gives CDR1 LGHNA, CDR2 YSLEER. The gene calls are TRBV4-3 and TRBJ1-1; D uncertain. Specimen: sorted CD4+, CD8+, or CD8+CD57+ T cells (not recorded which) from PBMCs. The source is a human donor with aplastic anemia. CDR3: CASSQSFRLSTEAFF. CDR3 bases: TGCGCCAGCAGCCAAAGTTTCAGGTTGAGCACTGAAGCTTTCTTT.